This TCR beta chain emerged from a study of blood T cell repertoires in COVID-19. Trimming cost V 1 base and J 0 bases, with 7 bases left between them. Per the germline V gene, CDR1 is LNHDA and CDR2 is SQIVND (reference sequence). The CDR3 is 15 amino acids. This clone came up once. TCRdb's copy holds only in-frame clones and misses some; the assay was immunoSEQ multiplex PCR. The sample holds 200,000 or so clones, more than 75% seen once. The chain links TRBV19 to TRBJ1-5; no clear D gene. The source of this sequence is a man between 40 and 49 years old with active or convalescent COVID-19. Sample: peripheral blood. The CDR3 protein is CASSIAVISNQPQHF. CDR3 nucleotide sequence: TGTGCCAGTAGTATAGCGGTTATTAGCAATCAGCCCCAGCATTTT.